This T cell receptor beta chain was recorded in a study of cytomegalovirus exposure and HLA in healthy donors (dated by TCRdb to 2016 to 2017). About the full investigation: An earlier analysis of approximately 600 of the donors reported approximately 270 Gb of sequence data and some 100 million unique TCR beta sequences from some 180 million T cells. To study patterns of TCR occurrence, a later analysis re-analyzed previously published TCR beta repertoires from under 750 donors and added high-resolution HLA genotyping. Of the roughly 400 genotyped donors, roughly 85% fell in the genetic ancestry cluster associated with self-reported Caucasian donors. A later genetic analysis took genome-wide SNP genotypes for about 65% of the 666 donors and used that subset as a discovery cohort. Because of strong linkage in the cohort, roughly five DR-DQ haplotypes were treated as single units for association and clustering. Every repertoire in the discovery cohort had been generated on one and the same sequencing platform. An early release that covered 640 HLA-typed donors contained about 300 gigabases of sequencing data and tens of millions of unique TCR sequences. A separate validation cohort of 100 to 150 different subjects was used in addition to the approximately 700-subject first cohort. The aim of the study was to test whether cataloging public T cell receptors could identify signatures of past pathogen exposure. Alongside the repertoire data, information on donor age, sex, ethnicity and CMV serostatus was compiled. The study profiled the T cell repertoires of under 700 subjects by immunosequencing and related them to cytomegalovirus serostatus. Class I and class II HLA loci were covered by the typing at four-digit resolution. Among 300 to 450 genotyped donors of the cohort, an average of about 240,000 unique TCR beta nucleotide sequences were sequenced per donor, roughly a sixth of them non-productive. Rather than using new phenotypic data, the later analysis identified candidate immune exposures from TCR beta sequences and from how often those sequences occurred across donors. To predict cytomegalovirus infection status, the study brought together high-throughput TCR immunosequencing, statistical association of individual TCRs with disease status, and machine learning. An earlier analysis of about 600 of the donors used high-throughput TCR beta sequencing to judge whether each TCR beta V gene segment behaved as functional or pseudogenic. Typing coverage varied by locus: roughly 629-630 donors for A, B, C, DRB1 and DQB1; approximately 500 for DQA1; more than 600 for DPA1; approximately 470 for DPB1. What the authors observed across the whole study: The only immune exposure information available for the cohort was CMV serostatus. Several of the top co-occurrence clusters appeared to be linked to parvovirus B19, influenza, CMV and Epstein-Barr virus, according to a later analysis. In vitro tests confirmed that three of the cytomegalovirus-associated TCR beta chains recognize cytomegalovirus antigens. A cluster of highly shared sequence variants was judged likely to represent a technical artifact of the sequencing pipeline. A later genetic analysis associated a missense DCLRE1C variant with V-gene and J-gene trimming of TCR beta chains, and an independent cohort replicated the association. Across donors, most TCR sequences were observed very rarely, whereas some public TCRs were present in many individuals. The classifier was reported to diagnose cytomegalovirus status with high specificity and sensitivity in both the original and validation cohorts. This cohort had only TCR beta chains sequenced, and the lack of alpha or paired-chain data limited which features could be detected. A later analysis found that TCR association rates varied across HLA loci, with DRB1 alleles showing the most associated TCRs and HLA-C alleles the fewest. When HLA alleles, especially DR and DQ, strongly co-occurred, attributing TCR associations to individual alleles was difficult. Some IMGT-functional V segments, including TRBV6-2 and TRBV6-3, could not be told apart with the 87-base-pair reads, so those segments were excluded. The presence/absence analyses assumed that sequencing depth was roughly uniform across donors, and that assumption may not be true. According to a later genetic analysis, donors in an Asian-associated ancestry cluster had fewer N-insertions in productive TCRs than the roughly 660-donor mean. Because counts were too low, about 15 rarely observed V segments, including chromosome 9 orphons, were left out of the earlier analysis of roughly 600 of the donors. Compared with equally common non-associated chains, HLA-associated TCR beta chains in a later analysis were more clonally expanded and had lower generation probabilities. In a later analysis, around 17,000 TCR beta sequences were associated with specific HLA alleles at a false discovery rate of 0.05. A further reported finding was that TCR beta sequences accurately predicted the HLA-A and HLA-B alleles for most subjects in the first cohort. Linkage disequilibrium might explain the correlated functional status among segregating V segments, but an unknown experimental factor could not be ruled out. According to the authors, the approach could potentially be generalized to other disease states and immunological phenotypes. In an earlier analysis of some 540 of the donors, most TCR beta V segments appeared in productive rearrangements about 90% or about 30% of the time, broadly matching IMGT annotations. According to a later analysis, most CMV-associated TCR beta chains appeared to be HLA-restricted, and the HLA associations seemed to be driven largely by CMV exposure. Because HLA typing was unavailable for some donors at each locus, only the typed subset was used in association tests. The study listed 150 to 200 TCR beta chains as associated with cytomegalovirus.

Worth noting for this clone: Its antigen is currently not known. Within one base of it there is no much larger clone, and no base qualities were kept.

Library preparation used the immunoSEQ multiplex PCR assay. A mixture of 60 forward primers for TCR Vbeta segments and 13 reverse primers for TCR Jbeta segments was used in the multiplex PCR. Amplification of the CDR3 region of rearranged TCR beta genes was performed with a multiplex PCR assay on genomic DNA. The amplified TCR beta libraries were sequenced on the Illumina HiSeq System as 87-base-pair reads. On the study's bioinformatics: In a later analysis, some 80 million unique TCR beta chains were counted across the roughly 610 repertoires, and around 11 million of these chains were shared by at least two donors. Raw reads were error-corrected and collapsed into unique sequences by a nearest-neighbor algorithm in which closely related sequences were merged to remove PCR and sequencing errors. Alignment of CDR3 sequences to IMGT reference sequences was used to assign V, D and J gene segments. Each retained sequence needed at least a six-nucleotide match to both a V gene segment and a J gene segment. Rearrangements were called productive when the CDR3 lacked stop codons and stayed in frame with V and J; all others were non-productive. CDR3 was defined by IMGT convention, running from the second conserved V-encoded cysteine to the conserved J-encoded phenylalanine. In an earlier analysis of approximately 590 of the donors, sequences lacking an unambiguous match to a single V gene segment were excluded. An earlier analysis of several hundred of the donors called V segments functional above 56.7% productive rearrangements and segregating when the between-donor standard deviation exceeded 5%. To diagnose cytomegalovirus status from the catalog of TCR beta chain sequences, a statistical classification framework was built. In a later analysis, V and J genes were assigned by comparing TCR nucleotide sequences against IMGT/GENE-DB human TR gene sequences. The TCRdist pipeline was used in a later analysis to assign CDR3 sequences and most-parsimonious VDJ recombination scenarios. A later analysis defined each TCR beta chain by its CDR3 amino acid sequence plus V-gene family, and excluded reads lacking a unique V-gene family. As a way to deal with suspected cross-contamination and a sequencing artifact, a later analysis dropped hundreds of nucleotide sequences that were highly shared and had low generation probability. For each public chain, a later analysis derived a clonal expansion index from normalized ranks of inferred template counts within each repertoire. A later analysis computed generation probabilities with a VDJ recombination model fitted to out-of-frame rearrangements, and checked the results against IGoR. Hypergeometric tests were used in a later analysis to score TCR-TCR, TCR-HLA and TCR-CMV co-occurrence, with a repertoire-size bias correction applied to the TCR pairs. In a later analysis, false discovery rates were estimated by permuting HLA or CMV assignments 20 times. In a later analysis, co-occurring TCRs were grouped using DBSCAN, with TCRdist sequence similarity added in when clustering inside HLA-allele-positive subsets. For co-occurrence clustering, repertoires with fewer than 30,000 or more than 120,000 public chains were excluded, along with about five repertoires with anomalous nucleotide sharing. Here the immuneACCESS table is served through TCRdb, limited to in-frame sequences with V and J called. Missing clones are a known gap in these copies; in checked studies unresolved V genes cover under half, and the rest lacks a known reason. Clonal size and the V and J genes are those of that table, whereas D and trimming came from the DNA. This sample holds about 210,000 clones; approximately 85% were observed only once. The ten most abundant clones make up around 0.23% of the sample.

The V end loses 6 bases and the J end loses 0 bases, and a stretch of 16 bases separates them. The CDR3 spans 15 residues, from the cysteine through the phenylalanine. The entry retains the CDR3 DNA only, 45 bases that are in frame from base 1. Via the germline V gene, CDR1 is SGHRS and CDR2 YFSETQ. The cohort consisted of some 670 healthy bone marrow donors. Cohort members were all nominally healthy when sampled, although unrecorded immune exposures were likely present. The donor tested CMV seronegative and was one of the 352 seronegative cohort members. Every donor gave a peripheral blood sample, and the peripheral blood mononuclear cells from that sample were used for TCR beta sequencing. The Qiagen DNeasy Blood Extraction Kit was used to extract genomic DNA from the blood cell samples.

Rearrangement joined TRBV5-1 to TRBJ2-7, with a tentative D gene TRBD1 over 5 matching bases. The TCR originated in a girl aged 2-10 years in good health and CMV-seronegative. Material for sequencing was PBMCs. The nucleotides read TGCGCCAGCAACCAAAACAGGAGACCCTCCTACGAGCAGTACTTC. The translation is CASNQNRRPSYEQYF. With the portions outside the CDR3 filled from the reference TRBV5-1 and TRBJ2-7 genes, the complete variable region becomes KAGVTQTPRYLIKTRGQQVTLSCSPISGHRSVSWYQQTPGQGLQFLFEYFSETQRNKGNFPGRFSGRQFSNSRSEMNVSTLELGDSALYLCASNQNRRPSYEQYFGPGTRLTVT.